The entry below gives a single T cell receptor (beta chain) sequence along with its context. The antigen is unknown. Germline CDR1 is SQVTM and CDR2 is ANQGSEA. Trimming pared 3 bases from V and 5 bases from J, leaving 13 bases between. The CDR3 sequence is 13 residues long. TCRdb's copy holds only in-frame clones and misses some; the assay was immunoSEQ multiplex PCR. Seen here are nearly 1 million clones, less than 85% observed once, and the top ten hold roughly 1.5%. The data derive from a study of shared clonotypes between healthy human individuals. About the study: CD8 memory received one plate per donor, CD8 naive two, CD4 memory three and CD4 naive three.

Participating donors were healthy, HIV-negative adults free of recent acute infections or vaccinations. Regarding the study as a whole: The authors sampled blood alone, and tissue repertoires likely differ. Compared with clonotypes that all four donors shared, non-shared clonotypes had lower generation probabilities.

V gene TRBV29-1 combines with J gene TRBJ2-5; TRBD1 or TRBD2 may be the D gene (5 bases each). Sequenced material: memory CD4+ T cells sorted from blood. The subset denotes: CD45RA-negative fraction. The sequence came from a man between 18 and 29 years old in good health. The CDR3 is CSVDGSGTETQYF. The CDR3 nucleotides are TGCAGCGTTGACGGTTCCGGGACGGAGACCCAGTACTTC.